This T cell receptor beta chain was found in a study of blood T cell repertoires in COVID-19. The protocol was immunoSEQ multiplex PCR, while the TCRdb copy is restricted to in-frame clones and leaves out a portion. In the table there are some 380,000 clones, roughly 89% of which are singletons. This CDR3 region has 15 residues. Germline values: CDR1 MDHEN, CDR2 SYDVKM. Trimming left V 7 bases short and J 2 bases short, with 16 bases between. Sequencing was done on a sample of peripheral blood. The receptor was derived from a man aged 18 to 29 with active or convalescent COVID-19. The V gene is TRBV28, the J gene TRBJ2-3; TRBD2 is a possible D gene (6 bases). The DNA for the CDR3 is TGTGCCAGCACCTCCGGGGGATCCGACACAGATACGCAGTATTTT. It specifies CASTSGGSDTDTQYF. The complete variable domain, with remaining parts taken from reference TRBV28 and TRBJ2-3, reads DVKVTQSSRYLVKRTGEKVFLECVQDMDHENMFWYRQDPGLGLRLIYFSYDVKMKEKGDIPEGYSVSREKKERFSLILESASTNQTSMYLCASTSGGSDTDTQYFGPGTRLTVL.